This T cell receptor beta chain was obtained from a study of cytomegalovirus exposure and HLA in healthy donors. The primer mix had 60 Vbeta and 13 Jbeta primers. TCRdb keeps only in-frame clones here, not all; method: immunoSEQ multiplex PCR. The sample lists 200,000 to 250,000 clones; approximately 88% were seen once. The germline CDR1 and CDR2 sequences are SEHNR and FQNEAQ (reference sequence). There are 12 residues in the CDR3. V shed 4 bases, J shed 8 bases, and the junction held 4 bases outside the gene matches. Study-wide results and limits: In a later analysis, specific HLA alleles were associated with 15,000 to 20,000 TCR beta sequences at a 0.05 false discovery rate. For most subjects, TCR beta sequences were reported to predict HLA-A and HLA-B alleles with accuracy. The study flagged 150 to 200 TCR beta chains as cytomegalovirus-associated. Further analysis, carried out later, found HLA-associated TCR beta chains more clonally expanded than equally common other chains.

Note on this clone: Its antigen is not identified.

The origin of this receptor is a boy aged 2-15 years in good health and CMV-seronegative. Sequencing was carried out using PBMCs. The V gene is TRBV7-9, the J gene TRBJ1-2; TRBD1 matches 7 bases. The CDR3 DNA reads as TGTGCCAGCAGCTACGACAGGGTCGGCTACACCTTC. Protein: CASSYDRVGYTF. Based on the CDR3 plus reference TRBV7-9 and TRBJ1-2, the full variable domain is DTGVSQNPRHKITKRGQNVTFRCDPISEHNRLYWYRQTLGQGPEFLTYFQNEAQLEKSRLLSDRFSAERPKGSFSTLEIQRTEQGDSAMYLCASSYDRVGYTFGSGTRLTVV.